Listed here is a single TCR beta chain. Its antigen is undetermined. Germline V gives CDR1 MGHRA, CDR2 YSYEKL. V dropped 0 bases and J dropped 7 bases, with 10 bases sitting between them. The CDR3 extends over 15 amino acids. This entry comes from a study of cytomegalovirus exposure and HLA in healthy donors. Overall study findings and caveats: The productive fraction for most TCR beta V segments was about 87% or about 30% in an earlier analysis. TCR beta sequences reportedly predicted the HLA-A and HLA-B alleles of most subjects accurately. Common viral pathogens seemed to be connected with several of the most significant clusters, according to a later analysis. Further analysis, carried out later, found HLA-associated TCR beta chains more clonally expanded than equally common other chains.

It was with 60 Vbeta and 13 Jbeta primers that the PCR ran. Using immunoSEQ multiplex PCR, the repertoire was profiled, and TCRdb retains in-frame clones only, with some absent. The sample has about 190,000 clones, over 80% seen once. The V call is TRBV4-1, the J call TRBJ1-6, with a tentative D call TRBD1 (5 bases). This TCR derives from a man aged 50-60 years in good health and CMV-seronegative. The sequencing sample was made of PBMCs. The CDR3 here is CASSQDQGRNSPLHF. CDR3 coding DNA: TGCGCCAGCAGCCAAGATCAGGGCAGAAATTCACCCCTCCACTTT.